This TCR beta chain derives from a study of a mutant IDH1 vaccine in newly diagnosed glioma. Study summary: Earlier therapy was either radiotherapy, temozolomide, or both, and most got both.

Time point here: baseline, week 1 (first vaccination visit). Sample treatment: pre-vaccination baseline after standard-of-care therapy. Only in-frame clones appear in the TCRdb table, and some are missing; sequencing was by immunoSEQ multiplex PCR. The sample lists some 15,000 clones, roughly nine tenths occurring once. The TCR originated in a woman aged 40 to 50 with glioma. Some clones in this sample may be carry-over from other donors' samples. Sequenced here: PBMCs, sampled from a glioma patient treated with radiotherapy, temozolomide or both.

The CDR3 DNA sequence: TGTGCCAGCAGCTTGAGGGGGGGAATGGGCACTGAAGCTTTCTTT. It codes for CASSLRGGMGTEAFF. The chain employs TRBV5-8 and TRBJ1-1, with D possibly matching TRBD1 (6 bases). Germline values: CDR1 SGHTS, CDR2 YDEGEE. Trimming removed 1 base from V and 4 bases from J, with 14 bases in between. There are 15 residues in the CDR3.